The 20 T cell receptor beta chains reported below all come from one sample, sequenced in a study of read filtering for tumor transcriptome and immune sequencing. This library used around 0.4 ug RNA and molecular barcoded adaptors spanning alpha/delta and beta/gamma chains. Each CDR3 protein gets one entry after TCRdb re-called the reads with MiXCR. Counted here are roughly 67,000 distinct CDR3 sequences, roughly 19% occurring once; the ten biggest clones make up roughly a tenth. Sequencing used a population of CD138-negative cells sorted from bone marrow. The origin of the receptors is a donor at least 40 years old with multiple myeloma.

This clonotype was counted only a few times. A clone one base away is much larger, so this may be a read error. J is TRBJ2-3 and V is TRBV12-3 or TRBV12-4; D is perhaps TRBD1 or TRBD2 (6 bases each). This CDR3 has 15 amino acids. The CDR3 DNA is TGTGCCAGCAGTTCCGGGGGCTGGGGCACAGATACGCGGTATTTT. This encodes CASSSGGWGTDTRYF.

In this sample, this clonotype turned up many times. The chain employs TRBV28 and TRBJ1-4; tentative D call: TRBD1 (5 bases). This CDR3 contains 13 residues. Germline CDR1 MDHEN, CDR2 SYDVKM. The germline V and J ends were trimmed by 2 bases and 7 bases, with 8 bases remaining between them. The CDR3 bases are TGTGCCAGCAGTTTACGAGGGGTTGAAAAACTGTTTTTT. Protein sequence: CASSLRGVEKLFF.

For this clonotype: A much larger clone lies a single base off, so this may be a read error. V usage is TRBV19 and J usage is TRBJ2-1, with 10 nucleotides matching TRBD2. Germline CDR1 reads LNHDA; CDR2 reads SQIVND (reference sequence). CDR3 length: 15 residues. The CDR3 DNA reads TGTGCCCGTAGTATAGAACTAGCGGGGATCGATGAGCAGTTCTTC. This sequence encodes CARSIELAGIDEQFF.

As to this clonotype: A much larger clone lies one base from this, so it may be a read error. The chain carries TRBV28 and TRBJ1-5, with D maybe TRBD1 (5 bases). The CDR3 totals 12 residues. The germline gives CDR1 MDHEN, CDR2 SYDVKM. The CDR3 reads CASRGPNLPQHF. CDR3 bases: TGTGCCAGCAGGGGGCCCAATCTGCCCCAGCATTTT.

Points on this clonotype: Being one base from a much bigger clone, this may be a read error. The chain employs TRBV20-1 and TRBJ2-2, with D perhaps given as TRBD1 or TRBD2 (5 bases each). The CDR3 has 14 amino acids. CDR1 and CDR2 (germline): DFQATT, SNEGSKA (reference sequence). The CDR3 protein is CSARGPIDTGELSF. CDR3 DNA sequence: TGCAGTGCCCGGGGCCCAATCGACACCGGGGAGCTGTCTTTT.

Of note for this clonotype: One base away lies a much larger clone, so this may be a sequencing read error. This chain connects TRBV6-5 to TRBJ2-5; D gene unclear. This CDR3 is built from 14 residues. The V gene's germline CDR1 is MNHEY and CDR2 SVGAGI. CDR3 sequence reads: CASKSSWVQETRYF. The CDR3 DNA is TGTGCCAGCAAGTCTTCGTGGGTCCAAGAGACCCGGTACTTC.

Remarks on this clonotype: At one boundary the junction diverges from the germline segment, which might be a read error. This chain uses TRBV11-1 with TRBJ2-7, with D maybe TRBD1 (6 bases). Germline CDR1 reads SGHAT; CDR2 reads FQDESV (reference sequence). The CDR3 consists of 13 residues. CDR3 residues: CASSSGQSFEQYF. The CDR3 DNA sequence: TGTGCCAGCAGTTCCGGACAGTCCTTCGAGCAGTACTTC.

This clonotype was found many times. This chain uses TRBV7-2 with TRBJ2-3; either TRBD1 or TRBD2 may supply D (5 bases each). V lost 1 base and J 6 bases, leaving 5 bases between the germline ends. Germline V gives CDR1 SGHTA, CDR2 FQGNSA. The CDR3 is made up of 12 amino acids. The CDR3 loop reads CASSLGDDTQYF. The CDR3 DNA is TGTGCCAGCAGCTTAGGGGACGATACGCAGTATTTT.

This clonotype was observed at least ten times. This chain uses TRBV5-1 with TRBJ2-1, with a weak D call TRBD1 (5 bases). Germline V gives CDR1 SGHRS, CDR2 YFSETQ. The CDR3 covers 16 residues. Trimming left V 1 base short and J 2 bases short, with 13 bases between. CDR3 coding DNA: TGCGCCAGCAGCTTGATTGTGGGGCTACCCTACAATGAGCAGTTCTTC. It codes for CASSLIVGLPYNEQFF.

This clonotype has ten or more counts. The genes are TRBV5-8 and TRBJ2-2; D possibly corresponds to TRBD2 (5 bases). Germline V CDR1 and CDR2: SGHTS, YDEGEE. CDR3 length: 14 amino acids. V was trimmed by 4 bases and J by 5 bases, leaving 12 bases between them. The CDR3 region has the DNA TGTGCCAGCAGCCCGAGGGTACTAACCGGGGAGCTGTTTTTT. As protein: CASSPRVLTGELFF. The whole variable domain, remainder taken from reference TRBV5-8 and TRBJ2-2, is EAGVTQSPTHLIKTRGQQATLRCSPISGHTSVYWYQQALGLGLQFLLWYDEGEERNRGNFPPRFSGRQFPNYSSELNVNALELEDSALYLCASSPRVLTGELFFGEGSRLTVL.

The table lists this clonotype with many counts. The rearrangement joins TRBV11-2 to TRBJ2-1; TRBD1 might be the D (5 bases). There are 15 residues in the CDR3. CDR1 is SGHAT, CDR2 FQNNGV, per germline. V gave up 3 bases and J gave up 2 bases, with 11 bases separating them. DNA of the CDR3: TGTGCCAGCAGCTTGACAAGGGGCGCCTACAATGAGCAGTTCTTC. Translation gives CASSLTRGAYNEQFF.

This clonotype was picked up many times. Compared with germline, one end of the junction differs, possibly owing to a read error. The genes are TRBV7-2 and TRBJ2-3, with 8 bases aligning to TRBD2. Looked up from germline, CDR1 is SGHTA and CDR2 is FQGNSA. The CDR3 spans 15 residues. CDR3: CASILEGTSTDTQYF. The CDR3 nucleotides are TGTGCCAGCATCTTAGAGGGGACTAGTACGGATACGCAGTATTTT.

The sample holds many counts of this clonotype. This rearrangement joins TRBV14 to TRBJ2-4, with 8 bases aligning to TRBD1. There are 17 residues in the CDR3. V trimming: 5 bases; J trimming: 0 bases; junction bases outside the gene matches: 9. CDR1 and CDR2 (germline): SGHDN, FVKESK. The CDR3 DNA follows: TGTGCCAGCAGCTATTCGACAGGGGACATAGCCAAAAACATTCAGTACTTC. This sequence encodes CASSYSTGDIAKNIQYF.

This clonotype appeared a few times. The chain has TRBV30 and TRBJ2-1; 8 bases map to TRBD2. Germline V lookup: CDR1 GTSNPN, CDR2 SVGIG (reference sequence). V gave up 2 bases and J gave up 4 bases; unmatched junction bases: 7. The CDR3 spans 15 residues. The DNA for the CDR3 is TGTGCCTGGAGTATACGGGGGGGGATTTACAATGAGCAGTTCTTC. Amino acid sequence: CAWSIRGGIYNEQFF.

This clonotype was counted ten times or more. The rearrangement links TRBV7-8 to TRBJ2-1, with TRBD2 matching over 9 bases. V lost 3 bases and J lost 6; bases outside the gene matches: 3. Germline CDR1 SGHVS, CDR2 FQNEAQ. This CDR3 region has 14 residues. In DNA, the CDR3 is TGTGCCAGCAGCTTTAGTAGCGGGGGCAATGAGCAGTTCTTC. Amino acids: CASSFSSGGNEQFF.

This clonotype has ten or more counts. This CDR3 is CATSDLGPEFYEQYF. The CDR3 DNA reads TGTGCCACCAGTGATTTAGGTCCGGAATTCTACGAGCAGTACTTC. V usage is TRBV24-1 and J usage is TRBJ2-7, with D uncertain. V lost 1 base and J 3 bases, leaving 12 bases between the germline ends. Germline V CDR1 and CDR2: KGHDR, SFDVKD. This CDR3 has 15 residues.

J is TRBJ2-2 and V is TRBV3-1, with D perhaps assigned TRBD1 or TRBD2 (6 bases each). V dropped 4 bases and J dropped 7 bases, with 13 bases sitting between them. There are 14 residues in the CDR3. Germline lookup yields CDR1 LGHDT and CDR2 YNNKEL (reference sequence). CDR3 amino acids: CASSPGAGLGELFF. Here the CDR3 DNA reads TGTGCCAGCAGCCCAGGGGCGGGACTCGGGGAGCTGTTTTTT.

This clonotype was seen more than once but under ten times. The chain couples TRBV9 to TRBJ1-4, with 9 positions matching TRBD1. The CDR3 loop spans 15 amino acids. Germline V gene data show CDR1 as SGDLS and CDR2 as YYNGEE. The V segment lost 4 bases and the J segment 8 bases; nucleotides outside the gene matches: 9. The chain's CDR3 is CASSPPGQGGEKLFF. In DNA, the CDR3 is TGTGCCAGCAGCCCACCGGGACAGGGCGGCGAAAAACTGTTTTTT.

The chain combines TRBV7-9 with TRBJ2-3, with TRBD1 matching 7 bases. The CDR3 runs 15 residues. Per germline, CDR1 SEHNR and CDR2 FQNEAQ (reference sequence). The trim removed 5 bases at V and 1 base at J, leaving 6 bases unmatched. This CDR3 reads CASSPTGDGTDTQYF. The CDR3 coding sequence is TGTGCCAGCAGCCCCACAGGGGACGGCACAGATACGCAGTATTTT.

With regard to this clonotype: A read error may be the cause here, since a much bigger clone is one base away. For the CDR3, the DNA is TGTGCCGGCACCCCTCGCGCCGGGAGAGGCACCGGGGAGCTGTTTTTT. It codes for CAGTPRAGRGTGELFF. This sequence joins TRBV7-2 and TRBJ2-2, with D perhaps matching TRBD2 (6 bases). CDR3 length: 16 residues. CDR1 SGHTA and CDR2 FQGNSA come from the germline V gene. The V and J ends lost 11 bases and 4 bases respectively, with 23 bases between them. The entire variable domain, with the rest obtained from reference TRBV7-2 and TRBJ2-2, is as follows: GAGVSQSPSNKVTEKGKDVELRCDPISGHTALYWYRQSLGQGLEFLIYFQGNSAPDKSGLPSDRFSAERTGGSVSTLTIQRTQQEDSAVYLCAGTPRAGRGTGELFFGEGSRLTVL.